This record looks at one T cell receptor beta chain sequence and its context. Per the original data handling: Estimates of nucleated cell counts were drawn from the amplification of reference gene primers. The method was immunoSEQ multiplex PCR; TCRdb's version includes in-frame clones alone and lacks a portion of them. That table supplies the V and J calls and clone size; D and trimming were determined from the DNA. The table records about 100,000 clones, about four fifths of them present only once. The data were obtained in a study of blood T cell repertoires in COVID-19. At the level of the study: Samples taken during acute and convalescent COVID-19 were collected in the United States, Italy and Spain. PBMCs, B-cell-depleted T cells, or T cells were the source of the cDNA or gDNA that made up the material.

Sequenced material: peripheral blood. The origin of this receptor is a woman aged 55-75 years with acute or convalescent COVID-19.

The CDR3 nucleotides are TGTGCCAGCAGCCAGGGCGGACAGATCTCTGGAAACACCATATATTTT. Amino acid sequence: CASSQGGQISGNTIYF. The chain combines TRBV3-1 (or the pseudogene TRBV3-2) with TRBJ1-3; TRBD1 is a possible D gene (6 bases). Germline values: CDR1 LGHDT, CDR2 YNNKEL (reference sequence). This CDR3 contains 16 residues. Trimming removed 3 bases at V and 0 bases at J, with 12 bases between.